In its sample, the clone carrying this T cell receptor beta chain was seen once. Its matching antigen is unknown. This sample was taken from a study of T cell responses to AZD1222 COVID-19 vaccine. Whole-study findings and limits: No day 14 peak samples; only post-peak repertoires were characterized. Spike-wide coverage was observed for vaccine-associated CD4 TCRs, with dominant responses at 160-218 and 743-854. Two AZD1222 doses significantly raised spike-specific TCR breadth and depth over controls. White British donors predominated, females outnumbered males, and clonal diversity was possibly underestimated.

TCRdb's copy holds only in-frame clones and misses some; the assay was immunoSEQ multiplex PCR. The data show some 130,000 clones, with roughly 90% seen just once and 6.3% held by the top ten. This material consisted of peripheral blood, taken on day 0 of AZD1222 vaccination. The sequence was obtained from an adult in good health.

CDR3 region: CATNRAPGNTIYF. The CDR3 nucleotides are TGTGCCACAAACCGGGCCCCTGGAAACACCATATATTTT. The chain combines TRBV10-3 with TRBJ1-3; D remains ambiguous. CDR3 length equals 13 residues. CDR1 and CDR2 from the germline V gene are ENHRY and SYGVKD. Trimming took 10 bases from V and 2 from J, leaving 12 bases between them.